The clone carrying this T cell receptor beta chain was detected only once. Its specificity is unknown. This entry is derived from a study of shared clonotypes between healthy human individuals. Findings of the study overall: Generation probabilities of non-shared clonotypes were lower (relative to those shared by all four donors). Sequencing depth was expected to influence donor clonotype sharing. Represented genetic and exposure-history diversity was restricted by having few donors.

V was shortened by 4 bases and J by 0 bases, with 10 bases between the two germline ends. The CDR3 runs to 15 residues. Germline CDR1 and CDR2: MNHNS and SASEGT. Here immunoSEQ multiplex PCR was the method, and the copy in TCRdb shows in-frame clones only, minus some. Of millions of clones in the sample, 90% to 95% are singletons; the top ten hold 0.13%. The specimen was naive CD4+ T cells sorted from blood. Subset specified: CD45RA+ positively selected. This receptor was taken from a man between 18 and 29 years old in good health. The chain joins TRBV6-1 to TRBJ1-5, with D unresolved. The CDR3 region is CASSVEVTSNQPQHF. The CDR3 bases are TGTGCCAGCAGTGTAGAGGTTACTAGCAATCAGCCCCAGCATTTT.